These T cell receptor beta chains were read from a single sample in a study of response to subunit inactivated influenza vaccine. A single record per CDR3 protein comes from TCRdb applying MiXCR to the RT-PCR reads. The repertoire holds some 850,000 distinct CDR3 sequences, with around 18% as singletons. This specimen was PBMCs from blood, taken around 5 days after vaccination. These receptors all come from a man in his fifties or sixties who received an inactivated influenza vaccine. Each CDR3 is given with its conserved first and last residue. The D gene is left open where the match is weak. The size field is filled for only some rows; it gives once, few, many or a size class.

NA TRBJ2-7 TRBV5-1 TRBD2 TGCGCCAGCAGCTGGTTAGCGGGGGGAACCTCCTACGAGCAGTACTTC CASSWLAGGTSYEQYF
NA TRBJ1-1 TRBV11-1 NA TGTGCCAGCAGCGACTACAGGGCTGCTGAAGCTTTCTTT CASSDYRAAEAFF
few TRBJ2-1 TRBV7-9 NA TGTGCCAGCAGCCCGGGGGCCGGGCGCAGTGAGCAGTTCTTC CASSPGAGRSEQFF
NA TRBJ2-7 TRBV7-2 NA TGTGCCAGCAGCTTAGCGATGGAATACGAGCAGTACTTC CASSLAMEYEQYF
few TRBJ2-1 TRBV7-9 NA TGTGCCAGCAGCCCGCAGCGGCGAAGCTCCTACAATGAGCAGTTCTTC CASSPQRRSSYNEQFF
NA TRBJ2-7 TRBV11-1 TRBD2 TGTGCCAGCAGCCACCTGACTAGCGGGACACTCACCTCCTACGAGCAGTACTTC CASSHLTSGTLTSYEQYF
NA TRBJ1-2 TRBV6-5 TRBD1 TGTGCCAGCAGTTTCGGGACAGCACCAGTTTGGTATGGCTACACCTTC CASSFGTAPVWYGYTF
NA TRBJ1-2 TRBV28 NA TGTGCCAGCAGCTCAGACAGGTTAAGAGGCTACACCTTC CASSSDRLRGYTF
NA TRBJ2-3 TRBV6-1 NA TGTGCCAGCAGTGATACGACTCCATTGCTGTATTTT CASSDTTPLLYF
few TRBJ2-4 TRBV13 NA TGTGCCAGCAACCACCGAACAGGGGGGGACAAAAACATTCAGTACTTC CASNHRTGGDKNIQYF
few TRBJ2-7 TRBV27 TRBD2 TGTGCCAGCAGTTTAGGGACTAGCGGTAACGAGCAGTACTTC CASSLGTSGNEQYF
NA TRBJ2-2 TRBV6-5 NA TGTGCCAGCAGTTCCCCCCGCCCCGGGGAGCTGTTTTTT CASSSPRPGELFF
few TRBJ2-1 TRBV6-2/TRBV6-3 NA TGTGCCAGCAGAAAGGGGTTGGTCTCCTCCTACAATGAGCAGTTCTTC CASRKGLVSSYNEQFF
few TRBJ2-1 TRBV15 TRBD1 TGTGCCACCAGACCTTATACCCGGGACAGGGGGCTAGATGAGCAGTTCTTC CATRPYTRDRGLDEQFF
few TRBJ2-3 TRBV4-2 NA TGTGCCAGCAGCCAAGCAATCTCTAGCACAGATACGCAGTATTTT CASSQAISSTDTQYF